These 2 T cell receptor beta chains originate from one sample sequenced in a study of cytomegalovirus exposure and HLA in healthy donors. The PCR contained 60 Vbeta and 13 Jbeta primers. Sequencing was performed with immunoSEQ multiplex PCR; in TCRdb, only in-frame clones are kept and a portion is missing. The sample carries 70,000 to 95,000 clones, around 84% recorded once. The sequenced sample was PBMCs. The source of these receptors is a man between 18 and 35 years old in good health and CMV-seronegative.

This chain connects TRBV5-1 to TRBJ1-2; 8 positions match TRBD1. There are 14 residues in the CDR3. The trim removed 4 bases at V and 6 bases at J, leaving 8 bases unmatched. Germline CDR1 and CDR2: SGHRS and YFSETQ. In DNA, the CDR3 is TGCGCCAGCAGCACCCGACAGGGGATGAATGGCTACACCTTC. Translated, it gives CASSTRQGMNGYTF.

V and J are TRBV2 and TRBJ2-6; the match to TRBD1 covers 7 bases. The CDR3 is made up of 16 amino acids. CDR1 and CDR2 (germline): SNHLY, FYNNEI. V dropped 4 bases and J dropped 0; count of bases not matched to a gene: 3. The CDR3 DNA reads as TGTGCCAGCAGTGTCCCAGGGGGCTCTGGGGCCAACGTCCTGACTTTC. Its translation: CASSVPGGSGANVLTF.